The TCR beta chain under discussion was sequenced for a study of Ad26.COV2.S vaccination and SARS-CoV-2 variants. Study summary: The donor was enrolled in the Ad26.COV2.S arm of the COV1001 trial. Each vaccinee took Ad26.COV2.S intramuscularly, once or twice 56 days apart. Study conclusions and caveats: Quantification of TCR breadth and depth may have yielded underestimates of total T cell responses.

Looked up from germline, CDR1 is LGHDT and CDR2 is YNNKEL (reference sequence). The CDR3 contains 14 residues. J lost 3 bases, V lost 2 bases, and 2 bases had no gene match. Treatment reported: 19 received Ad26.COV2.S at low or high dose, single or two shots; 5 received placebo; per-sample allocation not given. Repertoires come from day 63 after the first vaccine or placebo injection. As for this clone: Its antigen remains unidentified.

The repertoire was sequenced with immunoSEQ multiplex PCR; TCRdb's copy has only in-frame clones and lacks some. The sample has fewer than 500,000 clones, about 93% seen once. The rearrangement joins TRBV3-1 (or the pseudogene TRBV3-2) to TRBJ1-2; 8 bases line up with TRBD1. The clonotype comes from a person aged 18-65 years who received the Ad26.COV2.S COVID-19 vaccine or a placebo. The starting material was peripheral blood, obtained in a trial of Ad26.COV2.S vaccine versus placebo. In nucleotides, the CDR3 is TGTGCCAGCAGCCAAACACAGGGGGACTATGGCTACACCTTC. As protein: CASSQTQGDYGYTF.